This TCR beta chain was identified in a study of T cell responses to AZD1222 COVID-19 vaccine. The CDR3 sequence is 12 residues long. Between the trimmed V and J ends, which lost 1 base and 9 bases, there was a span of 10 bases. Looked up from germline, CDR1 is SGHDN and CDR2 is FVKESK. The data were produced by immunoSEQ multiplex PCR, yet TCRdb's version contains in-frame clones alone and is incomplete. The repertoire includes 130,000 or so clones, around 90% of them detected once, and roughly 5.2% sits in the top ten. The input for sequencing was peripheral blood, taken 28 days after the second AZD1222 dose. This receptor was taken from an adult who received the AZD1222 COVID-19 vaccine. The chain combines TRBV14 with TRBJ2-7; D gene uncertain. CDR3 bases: TGTGCCAGCAGCCAAGTCGGGTGGGTGCAGTACTTC. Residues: CASSQVGWVQYF.